This T cell receptor (beta chain) derives from a study of blood T cells in healthy people across ages. Study-level results: The unknown donor CMV status may have confounded expanded clonotype changes. A roughly linear fall in TCR beta diversity per million T cells was seen with increasing age.

Peripheral blood, ten milliliters per donor, was collected. Extraction of total RNA produced a minimum of 6 micrograms from each sample. Together with a sample-barcoded 5' primer, a J-beta primer mix was included in a second PCR lasting about 7 to 11 cycles. TCRdb called the 5' RACE reads again in MiXCR, with one record for every CDR3 protein. The sample records about 1.8 million distinct CDR3 sequences, about 50% being singletons. The junction had 8 bases not matched to a gene; V was cut back by 4 bases and J by 5 bases. CDR3 length: 17 amino acids. Germline CDR1 is SGHVS and CDR2 is FQNEAQ. As for this clonotype: The antigen remains unidentified.

The receptor's source is a woman in her forties in good health. Material for sequencing was blood. The chain couples TRBV7-8 to TRBJ1-6; TRBD1 matches at 10 bases. CDR3 protein: CASSSRSGQGDNSPLHF. The CDR3 DNA reads TGTGCCAGCAGCTCCCGTTCAGGACAGGGGGATAATTCACCCCTCCACTTT.